Listed here are 9 T cell receptor beta chains from one sample, sequenced in a study of T cell changes during pregnancy in multiple sclerosis. The method was immunoSEQ multiplex PCR; TCRdb's version includes in-frame clones alone and lacks a portion of them. In the table there are 55,000 to 70,000 clones, nearly 95% of which are singletons. The specimen was CD4+ T cells from peripheral blood mononuclear cells, collected after pregnancy. The source is a female donor with multiple sclerosis, enrolled in a pregnancy study.

The rearrangement joins TRBV28 to TRBJ1-3; 8 nucleotides agree with TRBD1. From germline, CDR1 is MDHEN and CDR2 SYDVKM. V gave up 5 bases and J gave up 4 bases; unmatched junction bases: 13. The CDR3 is 17 amino acids. CDR3 nucleotide sequence: TGTGCCAGCAGTCCCAGGACAGGGATATTGATCGGAAACACCATATATTTT. It specifies CASSPRTGILIGNTIYF.

The rearrangement links TRBV19 to TRBJ2-7, with TRBD1 matching over 8 bases. Germline CDR1 and CDR2: LNHDA and SQIVND (reference sequence). The CDR3 covers 14 residues. J lost 2 bases, V lost 2 bases, and 2 bases had no gene match. DNA for the CDR3: TGTGCCAGTAGTATAAGACAGGGGACCTACGAGCAGTACTTC. Its translation is CASSIRQGTYEQYF.

This rearrangement joins TRBV5-1 to TRBJ2-5, with D unresolved. This CDR3 is built from 13 residues. Trimming stripped 4 bases from V and 1 base from J, with 8 bases between. The germline V gene has CDR1 SGHRS and CDR2 YFSETQ. CDR3 sequence reads: CASSHKTQETQYF. CDR3 nucleotides: TGCGCCAGCAGCCACAAAACCCAAGAGACCCAGTACTTC.

This clone has only one observation. The chain has TRBV2 and TRBJ1-5; tentative D call: TRBD1 (5 bases). Germline assignment: CDR1 SNHLY and CDR2 FYNNEI. Trimming left V 3 bases short and J 7 bases short, with 16 bases between. The CDR3 is made up of 15 amino acids. The chain's CDR3 is CASSEGGAGLQPQHF. The CDR3 region has the DNA TGTGCCAGCAGTGAGGGTGGGGCAGGGCTACAGCCCCAGCATTTT. The variable domain in full, completed from reference TRBV2 and TRBJ1-5, reads EPEVTQTPSHQVTQMGQEVILRCVPISNHLYFYWYRQILGQKVEFLVSFYNNEISEKSEIFDDQFSVERPDGSNFTLKIRSTKLEDSAMYFCASSEGGAGLQPQHFGDGTRLSIL.

In DNA, the CDR3 is TGTGCCAGTAGTGAAGGAGGTGGCAACGAGCAGTACTTC. Protein product: CASSEGGGNEQYF. J is TRBJ2-7 and V is TRBV19, with D perhaps TRBD2 (5 bases). Deletions cut 5 bases from V and 5 bases from J, with 13 bases between. Germline values: CDR1 LNHDA, CDR2 SQIVND (reference sequence). This CDR3 comprises 13 residues.

The CDR3 nucleotides read TGTGCCAGCAGCTCACCGCTAGCGGGAGTAAGCACAGATACGCAGTATTTT. This codes for CASSSPLAGVSTDTQYF. The chain has TRBV5-4 and TRBJ2-3; TRBD2 aligns across 10 bases. Germline V CDR1 and CDR2: SGHNT, YYREEE (reference sequence). V shed 3 bases, J shed 0 bases, and the junction held 7 bases outside the gene matches. The CDR3 loop spans 17 amino acids. The full variable domain, its missing parts supplied by reference TRBV5-4 and TRBJ2-3, is ETGVTQSPTHLIKTRGQQVTLRCSSQSGHNTVSWYQQALGQGPQFIFQYYREEENGRGNFPPRFSGLQFPNYSSELNVNALELDDSALYLCASSSPLAGVSTDTQYFGPGTRLTVL.

This clone has just one count. The gene calls are TRBV28 and TRBJ2-2, with D perhaps TRBD2 (6 bases). Germline CDR1 and CDR2: MDHEN and SYDVKM. The CDR3 is 15 residues long. V gave up 2 bases and J gave up 5 bases, with 12 bases separating them. CDR3 region: CASSLNPGVTGELFF. The CDR3 DNA sequence: TGTGCCAGCAGTTTAAACCCGGGGGTTACCGGGGAGCTGTTTTTT.

The chain is built from TRBV18 and TRBJ1-1; 7 bases are shared with TRBD1. The germline CDR1 and CDR2 sequences are KGHSH and LQKENI. This CDR3 has 15 residues. V dropped 1 base and J dropped 4; count of bases not matched to a gene: 6. The CDR3 is CASSPQRGQGTEAFF. The CDR3 DNA reads TGTGCCAGCTCACCACAGAGGGGGCAAGGCACTGAAGCTTTCTTT.

The chain recombines TRBV29-1 with TRBJ2-2, with TRBD2 identical over 14 bases. V was pared by 5 bases and J by 6 bases, with 2 bases of the junction left unmatched. The CDR3 is made up of 14 amino acids. From germline, CDR1 is SQVTM and CDR2 ANQGSEA. The CDR3 region has the DNA TGCAGCGTTAGACTAGCGGGGGGGCCCGGGGAGCTGTTTTTT. It is translated as CSVRLAGGPGELFF.